These 13 T cell receptor beta chains originate from one sample sequenced in a study of cytomegalovirus exposure and HLA in healthy donors. Primers for the PCR totalled 60 Vbeta and 13 Jbeta. The protocol was immunoSEQ multiplex PCR, while the TCRdb copy is restricted to in-frame clones and leaves out a portion. The sample contains 130,000 to 150,000 clones, about four fifths of which appear only once. The specimen sequenced was PBMCs. Every receptor here comes from a woman under 30 in good health and CMV-seropositive.

The rearrangement links TRBV13 to TRBJ2-1; D call uncertain. The CDR3 totals 19 residues. Trimming took off 5 bases at V and 0 bases at J, with 23 bases between the two ends. Looked up from germline, CDR1 is PRHDT and CDR2 is FYEKMQ (reference sequence). The CDR3 sequence: CASSALNSTTRNSYNEQFF. In DNA, the CDR3 is TGTGCCAGCAGCGCACTAAATTCTACCACCCGAAACTCCTACAATGAGCAGTTCTTC.

J is TRBJ1-5 and V is TRBV2; D might be TRBD1 (5 bases). In germline, CDR1 is SNHLY, CDR2 FYNNEI. V was trimmed by 2 bases and J by 7 bases, leaving 12 bases between them. There are 14 residues in the CDR3. For the CDR3, the DNA is TGTGCCAGCAGTGAACGTTCAGGGCCCCAGCCCCAGCATTTT. It yields the protein CASSERSGPQPQHF.

The rearrangement uses TRBV20-1 and TRBJ2-5; possibly TRBD2 for D (5 bases). Germline V gene sequence: CDR1 DFQATT, CDR2 SNEGSKA (reference sequence). CDR3 length: 11 residues. V lost 3 bases, J lost 5 bases, and 7 bases lay in between. The CDR3 here is CSARPGETQYF. As DNA, the CDR3 is TGCAGTGCTAGGCCGGGGGAGACCCAGTACTTC.

This clone has only one observation. The rearrangement uses TRBV5-5 and TRBJ1-1; D gene ambiguous. The CDR3 length is 13 residues. Trimming left V 6 bases short and J 3 bases short, with 12 bases between. Germline V CDR1 and CDR2: SGHKS, YYEKEE (reference sequence). CDR3 DNA: TGTGCCAGCACCTGGACTGCGTACACTGAAGCTTTCTTT. Translated, it gives CASTWTAYTEAFF.

This CDR3 reads CASSQPGTGTYEQYF. The CDR3 DNA reads TGTGCCAGCAGCCAACCGGGGACAGGGACCTACGAGCAGTACTTC. The J gene is TRBJ2-7, the V gene TRBV5-4; 9 nucleotides agree with TRBD1. J lost 2 bases, V lost 4 bases, and 7 bases had no gene match. The CDR3 totals 15 residues. The germline V gene encodes CDR1 SGHNT and CDR2 YYREEE (reference sequence).

The J gene is TRBJ1-5, the V gene TRBV5-6, with a tentative D call TRBD1 (6 bases). This CDR3 is built from 13 residues. The ends were cut back, 1 base at V and 7 bases at J, with 9 bases in the middle. Germline CDR1 reads SGHDT; CDR2 reads YYEEEE. This CDR3 is CASSLSGGQPQHF. DNA for the CDR3: TGTGCCAGCAGCTTGAGTGGGGGCCAGCCCCAGCATTTT.

This sequence joins TRBV4-1 and TRBJ2-4; D not certain. The CDR3 consists of 17 residues. Germline loops: CDR1 MGHRA, CDR2 YSYEKL. V lost 0 bases and J lost 0, with 12 bases in between. This chain's CDR3 is CASSQEVPVIAKNIQYF. CDR3 DNA: TGCGCCAGCAGCCAAGAGGTCCCGGTTATAGCCAAAAACATTCAGTACTTC.

This clone was seen only a few times. The chain employs TRBV9 and TRBJ1-4; D remains ambiguous. The CDR3 spans 15 residues. The germline gives CDR1 SGDLS, CDR2 YYNGEE. Trimming shortened V by 0 bases and J by 4 bases, and 10 bases separated the two germline ends. The CDR3 nucleotides are TGTGCCAGCAGCGTAGCGTCGGGATTTAATGAAAAACTGTTTTTT. Protein product: CASSVASGFNEKLFF. The complete variable domain, with remaining parts taken from reference TRBV9 and TRBJ1-4, reads DSGVTQTPKHLITATGQRVTLRCSPRSGDLSVYWYQQSLDQGLQFLIQYYNGEERAKGNILERFSAQQFPDLHSELNLSSLELGDSALYFCASSVASGFNEKLFFGSGTQLSVL.

The V and J genes are TRBV6-5 and TRBJ1-6; D might be TRBD1 (6 bases). The CDR3 has 15 residues. V gave up 8 bases and J gave up 6 bases, with 17 bases separating them. In germline, CDR1 is MNHEY, CDR2 SVGAGI. Here the CDR3 DNA reads TGTGCCAGCGGCGAAATACAGGGTTTTAATTCACCCCTCCACTTT. Protein: CASGEIQGFNSPLHF.

The chain carries TRBV9 and TRBJ2-6; D is uncertain. CDR3 length: 16 residues. Per germline, CDR1 SGDLS and CDR2 YYNGEE. V shed 0 bases and J shed 0 bases, with 7 bases lying between them. This CDR3 is CASSVALRSGANVLTF. For the CDR3, the DNA is TGTGCCAGCAGCGTAGCATTGCGCTCTGGGGCCAACGTCCTGACTTTC.

The chain couples TRBV7-8 to TRBJ2-7; 12 nucleotides align to TRBD1. V was pared by 0 bases and J by 7 bases, with 10 bases of the junction left unmatched. Germline V gene sequence: CDR1 SGHVS, CDR2 FQNEAQ. The CDR3 has 17 amino acids. The chain's CDR3 is CASSLAGGQGALGEQYF. The CDR3 nucleotides are TGTGCCAGCAGCTTAGCTGGGGGACAGGGGGCCCTAGGGGAGCAGTACTTC.

The chain combines TRBV29-1 with TRBJ1-2; the match to TRBD1 covers 9 bases. With V trimmed by 6 bases and J by 2 bases, 10 bases remained unmatched. Germline V gene data show CDR1 as SQVTM and CDR2 as ANQGSEA. The CDR3 contains 15 residues. The CDR3: CSVWDTGGSNYGYTF. The CDR3 DNA follows: TGCAGCGTGTGGGACACAGGGGGCTCAAACTATGGCTACACCTTC.

The chain carries TRBV30 and TRBJ2-7; weak D call: TRBD1 (5 bases). The CDR3 is 14 residues long. Germline loops: CDR1 GTSNPN, CDR2 SVGIG (reference sequence). V was shortened by 5 bases and J by 3 bases, with 17 bases between the two germline ends. CDR3 region: CAWERQNLIYEQYF. The DNA of the CDR3 is TGTGCCTGGGAGCGACAGAACTTGATCTACGAGCAGTACTTC. Drawing the rest from reference TRBV30 and TRBJ2-7, the complete variable domain is SQTIHQWPATLVQPVGSPLSLECTVEGTSNPNLYWYRQAAGRGLQLLFYSVGIGQISSEVPQNLSASRPQDRQFILSSKKLLLSDSGFYLCAWERQNLIYEQYFGPGTRLTVT.